This TCR beta chain was identified during a study of CD8+CD57+ T cells in acquired aplastic anemia. Whole-study context: The study obtained an average of about 3.4 ug of DNA from sorted CD4+ and CD8+ cells.

With respect to this clonotype: The antigen is not known. A read error is possible here, since a much larger clone lies one base away.

The V gene's germline CDR1 is WNHNN and CDR2 SYGVQD (reference sequence). This CDR3 comprises 18 residues. Notes on the study in general: Around 27 was the count of CD8+ CDR3 sequences that patients shared with controls. Between patients and controls, CD8+ Simpson's diversity did not vary significantly.

CD8+CD57+ cell expansion had been shown by flow cytometry in patients chosen for sequencing. Patients were treatment-naive when blood was sampled. Template material for TCR beta VDJ and CDR3 profiling consisted of genomic DNA. MiXCR, run by TCRdb on the reads, gives a single entry per CDR3 protein. There are some 170,000 distinct CDR3 sequences in the sample; around half occur only once, and more than 1% lies in the top ten. Material: sorted CD4+, CD8+, or CD8+CD57+ T cells (not recorded which) from PBMCs. The chain is built from TRBV10-1 and TRBJ2-2; the D gene is possibly TRBD2 (5 bases). The receptor was derived from a human donor with aplastic anemia. For the CDR3, the DNA is TGCGCCAGCAGCCAAGGGCGGATCACCCGGATAAACACCGGGGAGCCGTTTTTT. The encoded protein is CASSQGRITRINTGEPFF.